Listed below are T cell receptor beta chains from one sample, sequenced in a study of cytotoxic CD8 clonotypes in ibrutinib-treated CLL. Assay: immunoSEQ multiplex PCR; the TCRdb copy retains only in-frame clones and omits some. In the table there are under 150,000 clones, under 95% of which are singletons. Material: PBMCs, obtained after 12 months of ibrutinib treatment. The receptors stem from a human donor with chronic lymphocytic leukemia. Each CDR3 is given with its conserved first and last residue. D genes are given only for firm matches. A clone size is listed for some rows: how often the clone was seen (once, few, many), or a class if it is expanded.

clone size,J gene,V gene,D gene,CDR3 DNA,CDR3 protein
.,TRBJ1-3,TRBV9,.,TGTGCCAGCAGCCTAGACCCCTCTGGAAACACCATATATTTT,CASSLDPSGNTIYF
.,TRBJ2-5,TRBV13,.,TGTGCCAGCAGCTCTCAGGCGCCGGGGATCCCGCAGGAGACCCAGTACTTC,CASSSQAPGIPQETQYF
.,TRBJ2-7,TRBV2,.,TGTGCCAGCAGTTGGGATCGAGCGGAACAGTACTTC,CASSWDRAEQYF
.,TRBJ1-1,TRBV29-1,.,TGCAGCGTTGAAGGAGAACGGGGGGTTCGAGCTTTCTTT,CSVEGERGVRAFF
.,TRBJ1-5,TRBV7-2,.,TGTGCCAGCAGCTCCTCCGAATGGCGCGCCAATCAGCCCCAGCATTTT,CASSSSEWRANQPQHF
.,TRBJ1-2,TRBV5-1,.,TGCGCCAGCAGCCCAGCAGGGAGCGGCTATGGCTACACCTTC,CASSPAGSGYGYTF
.,TRBJ1-1,TRBV9,.,TGTGCCAGCAGCACTCAGGGGCTACCTCACACTGAAGCTTTCTTT,CASSTQGLPHTEAFF
.,TRBJ2-5,TRBV19,.,TGTGCCAGTAAGGGGGGGACGACCTACGGAGGGGAGACCCAGTACTTC,CASKGGTTYGGETQYF
.,TRBJ2-1,TRBV19,.,TGTGCCAGTAGTATATTACGGGAGTACAATGAGCAGTTCTTC,CASSILREYNEQFF
.,TRBJ2-7,TRBV27,TRBD2,TGTGCCAGCAGTTTATCTCGGGGTAGCGGGAGGGCCTTAAAGGCCTACGAGCAGTACTTC,CASSLSRGSGRALKAYEQYF
.,TRBJ2-7,TRBV25-1,TRBD2,TGTGCCAGCAGTGACGGGACTAGCGGGAACTCCTACGAGCAGTACTTC,CASSDGTSGNSYEQYF
.,TRBJ2-1,TRBV7-2,.,TGTGCCAGCAGCTTTCTTCCCGCGACCTACAATGAGCAGTTCTTC,CASSFLPATYNEQFF
.,TRBJ2-3,TRBV6-5,.,TGTGCCAGCAGTTCTCTGACTAGGACTAGCACAGATACGCAGTATTTT,CASSSLTRTSTDTQYF
once,TRBJ2-7,TRBV7-9,.,TGTGCCAGCAGCTTAGGCAGATTCTACGAGCAGTACTTC,CASSLGRFYEQYF
once,TRBJ2-7,TRBV5-1,TRBD1,TGCGCCAGCAGCCCCCGGCTCGGGGACAGAAGCTCCTACGAGCAGTACTTC,CASSPRLGDRSSYEQYF
.,TRBJ1-5,TRBV18,.,TGTGCCAGCTCACCCCTAAGCAATCAGCCCCAGCATTTT,CASSPLSNQPQHF
.,TRBJ1-2,TRBV6-1,TRBD1,TGTGCCAGCAGTGATTCTATAGGGGACAGTGGGATAGCTGGTGGCTACACCTTC,CASSDSIGDSGIAGGYTF
.,TRBJ2-2,TRBV5-5,.,TGTGCCAGCAGCGCCCGAGTACCAGGGTCGAACACCGGGGAGCTGTTTTTT,CASSARVPGSNTGELFF
once,TRBJ2-1,TRBV18,.,TGTGCCAGCTCACTGCGGACGGAGGATGAGCAGTTCTTC,CASSLRTEDEQFF
.,TRBJ2-7,TRBV10-3,TRBD2,TGTGCCATCAGTGGGCTAGCGGGAGACTACGAGCAGTACTTC,CAISGLAGDYEQYF
.,TRBJ2-7,TRBV28,.,TGTGCCAGCAGTTGGGGCGTGGGGGTCGAGCAGTACTTC,CASSWGVGVEQYF
.,TRBJ2-7,TRBV2,TRBD1,TGTGCCAGCAGCGACAGGGGAGTCGGCGAGCAGTACTTC,CASSDRGVGEQYF
.,TRBJ2-1,TRBV27,.,TGTGCCAGCAGTCTACGACTAACTAGCTCCTACAATGAGCAGTTCTTC,CASSLRLTSSYNEQFF
.,TRBJ1-4,TRBV5-5,.,TGTGCCAGCAGCTTGGGATTGGGGCATGAAAAACTGTTTTTT,CASSLGLGHEKLFF
.,TRBJ2-2,TRBV6-6,.,TGTGCCAGCAGTTCAGCGAACACCGGGGAGCTGTTTTTT,CASSSANTGELFF
.,TRBJ2-1,TRBV2,.,TGTGCCGGTTCGACTTACTCCTACAATGAGCAGTTCTTC,CAGSTYSYNEQFF
.,TRBJ1-1,TRBV19,.,TGTGCCAGTAACGAGAGGAACACTGAAGCTTTCTTT,CASNERNTEAFF
once,TRBJ2-5,TRBV7-9,TRBD2,TGTGCCAGCAGCCGAGGGGAGGGCTTGATCCAGTACTTC,CASSRGEGLIQYF
.,TRBJ2-6,TRBV15,.,TGTGCCACCGAGTCGGGGGCCAACGTCCTGACTTTC,CATESGANVLTF
.,TRBJ2-7,TRBV18,.,TGTGCCAGCTCACGGGCGCGGGACAGCTACGAGCAGTACTTC,CASSRARDSYEQYF
.,TRBJ2-1,TRBV19,.,TGTGCCAGTAGTATTTCCCGGGATCGACAGTTCTTC,CASSISRDRQFF
.,TRBJ1-4,TRBV28,.,TGTGCCAGCAGTTTATTGACTTTATCTAGTAATGAAAAACTGTTTTTT,CASSLLTLSSNEKLFF
.,TRBJ2-5,TRBV14,TRBD1,TGTGCCAGCAGCCAAGGGGACAGGGGCCGACATGGCGAGACCCAGTACTTC,CASSQGDRGRHGETQYF